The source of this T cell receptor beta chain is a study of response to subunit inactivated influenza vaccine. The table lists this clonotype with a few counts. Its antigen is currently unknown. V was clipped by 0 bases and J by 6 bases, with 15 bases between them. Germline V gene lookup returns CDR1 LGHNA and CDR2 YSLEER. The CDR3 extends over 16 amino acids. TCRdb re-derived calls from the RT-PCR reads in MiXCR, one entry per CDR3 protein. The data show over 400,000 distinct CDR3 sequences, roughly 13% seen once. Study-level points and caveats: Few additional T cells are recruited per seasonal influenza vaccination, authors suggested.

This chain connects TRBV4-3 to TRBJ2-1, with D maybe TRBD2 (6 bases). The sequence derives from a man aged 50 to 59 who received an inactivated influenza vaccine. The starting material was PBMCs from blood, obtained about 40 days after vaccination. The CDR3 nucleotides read TGCGCCAGCAGCCAAGAATCGGCGGGACCGTTCAATGAGCAGTTCTTC. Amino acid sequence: CASSQESAGPFNEQFF.